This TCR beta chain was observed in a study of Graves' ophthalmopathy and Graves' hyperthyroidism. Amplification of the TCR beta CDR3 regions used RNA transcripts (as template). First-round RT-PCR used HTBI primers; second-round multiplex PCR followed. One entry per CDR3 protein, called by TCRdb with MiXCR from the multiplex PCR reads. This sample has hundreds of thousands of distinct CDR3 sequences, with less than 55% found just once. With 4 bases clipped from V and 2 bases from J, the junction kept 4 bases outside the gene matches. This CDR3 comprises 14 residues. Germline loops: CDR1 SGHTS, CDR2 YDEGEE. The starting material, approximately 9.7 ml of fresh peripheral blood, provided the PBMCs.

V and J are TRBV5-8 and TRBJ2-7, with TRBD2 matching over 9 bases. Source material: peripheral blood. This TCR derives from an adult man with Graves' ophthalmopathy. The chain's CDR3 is CASSEIAGAYEQYF. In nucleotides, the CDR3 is TGTGCCAGCAGCGAAATAGCGGGAGCCTACGAGCAGTACTTC.